The 4 T cell receptor beta chains listed next were all sequenced from one sample in a study of T cells after yellow fever vaccination. Each CDR3 protein gets one entry after TCRdb re-called the 5' RACE reads with MiXCR. The sample consists of hundreds of thousands of distinct CDR3 sequences, 20% to 25% of them appearing once. This specimen was PBMCs, taken roughly 20 days after the first yellow fever vaccination. The source is a man aged 18 to 30 who received the YFV17D yellow fever vaccine.

This clonotype was seen more than once but under ten times. V gene TRBV7-6 combines with J gene TRBJ2-4; D gene uncertain. CDR1 is SGHVS and CDR2 is FNYEAQ in the germline V gene. V was cut by 4 bases and J by 7 bases, with 8 bases left in between. The CDR3 extends over 12 amino acids. As DNA, the CDR3 is TGTGCCAGCAGCTCCCCTGGGAACATTCAGTACTTC. Amino acids: CASSSPGNIQYF.

The chain links TRBV12-3 or TRBV12-4 to TRBJ2-7, with TRBD1 matching over 9 bases. The J segment lost 2 bases and the V segment lost 7 bases, leaving 3 bases of the junction unmatched. There are 13 residues in the CDR3. CDR3 amino acids: CASNRGPTYEQYF. The CDR3 nucleotides read TGTGCCAGCAACAGGGGGCCAACCTACGAGCAGTACTTC.

This clonotype was counted a single time. This sequence joins TRBV5-4 and TRBJ2-7; 12 nucleotides line up with TRBD2. J gave up 4 bases and V 4 bases, and 9 bases lay outside the gene matches. CDR3 length: 16 residues. Germline CDR1 reads SGHNT; CDR2 reads YYREEE (reference sequence). The CDR3 loop reads CASSRTSGGNIYEQYF. CDR3 DNA sequence: TGTGCCAGCAGCCGTACTAGCGGGGGGAACATTTACGAGCAGTACTTC.

Only a few counts were recorded for this clonotype. The chain uses TRBV6-5 and TRBJ2-1, with a weak D call TRBD1 (5 bases). The CDR3 spans 15 residues. Trimming stripped 4 bases from V and 2 bases from J, with 12 bases between. CDR1 is MNHEY and CDR2 is SVGAGI in the germline V gene. This CDR3 is CASSWGRPTYNEQFF. CDR3 nucleotide sequence: TGTGCCAGCAGTTGGGGCAGACCCACCTACAATGAGCAGTTCTTC.